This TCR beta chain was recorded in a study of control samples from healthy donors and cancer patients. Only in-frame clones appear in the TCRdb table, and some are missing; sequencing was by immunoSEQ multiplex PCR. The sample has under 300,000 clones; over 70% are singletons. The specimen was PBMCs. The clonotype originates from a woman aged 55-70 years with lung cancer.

CDR3 nucleotides: TGTGCCAGCAGCTTGGGGGAGAAGGCTCAGCCCCAGCATTTT. Amino acids: CASSLGEKAQPQHF. The rearrangement links TRBV5-6 to TRBJ1-5; D ambiguous. Germline V CDR1 and CDR2: SGHDT, YYEEEE. Trimming left V 0 bases short and J 6 bases short, with 10 bases between. CDR3 length equals 14 residues.